Listed below are T cell receptor beta chains from one sample, sequenced in a study of shared clonotypes between healthy human individuals. TCRdb's table, derived via immunoSEQ multiplex PCR, lists solely in-frame clones and lacks some. Of more than 400,000 clones listed, 65% to 85% are singletons. Sequenced sample: PBMCs. All receptors derive from a woman aged 35 to 49 in good health. Some clones in this sample may be carry-over from other donors' samples. The CDR3 runs from the conserved cysteine through the conserved F or W. The D gene is left open where the match is weak. Part of the rows lack a size; the others show once, few, many or a class for expanded clones.

clone_size	v_call	j_call	d_call	cdr3_nt	cdr3_aa
NA	TRBV15	TRBJ2-3	TRBD2	TGTGCCACCAGCAGAGATAGGACTAGCGGGAGGGCTACAGATACGCAGTATTTT	CATSRDRTSGRATDTQYF
NA	TRBV28	TRBJ1-5	TRBD1	TGTGCCAGCAGTTTTGGGGAAGGGGGCCGTCAGCCCCAGCATTTT	CASSFGEGGRQPQHF
NA	TRBV5-1	TRBJ2-3	NA	TGCGCCAGCAGGGATACTAGAAATGTTGATACGCAGTATTTT	CASRDTRNVDTQYF
NA	TRBV2	TRBJ1-2	NA	TGTGCCAGCAGTGGTTTCGGCTACACCTTC	CASSGFGYTF
NA	TRBV9	TRBJ2-7	TRBD2	TGTGCCAGCAGCGTTGGTCCTAGCGGGAACTACGAGCAGTACTTC	CASSVGPSGNYEQYF
NA	TRBV6-1	TRBJ2-7	NA	TGTGCCAGCATAATCAGGGGAGGCTCCTACGAGCAGTACTTC	CASIIRGGSYEQYF
NA	TRBV5-4	TRBJ2-1	TRBD2	TGTGCCAGCAGTCCCGGGACTAGCGGTTACAATGAGCAGTTCTTC	CASSPGTSGYNEQFF
NA	TRBV28	TRBJ2-7	NA	TGTGCCAGCAGTCTACGGGGGGCCTCCGTCTTTTACGAGCAGTACTTC	CASSLRGASVFYEQYF
NA	TRBV7-2	TRBJ1-1	NA	TGTGCCAGCAGCTTAGGACAGGAGAACACTGAAGCTTTCTTT	CASSLGQENTEAFF
NA	TRBV7-9	TRBJ2-2	TRBD2	TGTGCCAGCAGCTTAGCGGTGGCTAGCGGGCCCACCGGGGAGCTGTTTTTT	CASSLAVASGPTGELFF
NA	TRBV28	TRBJ1-5	NA	TGTGCCAGCAGAACCAGCAATCAGCCCCAGCATTTT	CASRTSNQPQHF
once	TRBV7-3	TRBJ2-2	TRBD1	TGTGCCAGCAGCTTAGATTCGGGGACAGGGAACACCGGGGAGCTGTTTTTT	CASSLDSGTGNTGELFF
NA	TRBV5-1	TRBJ1-2	NA	TGCGCCAGCAGCTTGGAGCGGGGACTGGCTGGCTACACCTTC	CASSLERGLAGYTF
NA	TRBV5-4	TRBJ2-3	TRBD2	TGTGCCAGCAGCTTGGGTGCGGGAGAAGATACGCAGTATTTT	CASSLGAGEDTQYF
once	TRBV11-2	TRBJ2-3	TRBD2	TGTGCCAGCAGCCTCGGACTAGCGGGAGCCGGAGATACGCAGTATTTT	CASSLGLAGAGDTQYF
NA	TRBV10-2	TRBJ2-5	NA	TGCGCCAGCAGTGAACCAAGTGGTCCTCAAGAGACCCAGTACTTC	CASSEPSGPQETQYF
few	TRBV21-1	TRBJ2-7	NA	TGTGCCAGCAGCAAAAGTCAGACTAGCGGGAGTTACGAGCAGTACTTC	CASSKSQTSGSYEQYF
NA	TRBV4-3	TRBJ2-5	NA	TGCGCCAGCAGCCAAGATTGGGGCCAGGTCCAAGAGACCCAGTACTTC	CASSQDWGQVQETQYF
NA	TRBV15	TRBJ1-5	TRBD1	TGTGCCACCAGCAGAGAAGGGACAGGTCTTCAGCCCCAGCATTTT	CATSREGTGLQPQHF
NA	TRBV5-1	TRBJ2-1	TRBD2	TGCGCCAGCAGCTGGACTAGCGGGTACAATGAGCAGTTCTTC	CASSWTSGYNEQFF
many	TRBV14	TRBJ2-7	NA	TGTGCCAGCAGCCACTCGAGTCAGCAGTACTTC	CASSHSSQQYF
NA	TRBV29-1	TRBJ1-2	TRBD1	TGCAGCGTTCTCCCGACAGGGGGCGCAGATGGCTACACCTTC	CSVLPTGGADGYTF
NA	TRBV5-1	TRBJ2-7	NA	TGCGCCAGCAGCTCGGACAGCTACGAGCAGTACTTC	CASSSDSYEQYF
NA	TRBV7-9	TRBJ2-6	NA	TGTGCCAGCAGTAGCTCTGGGGCCAACGTCCTGACTTTC	CASSSSGANVLTF
NA	TRBV9	TRBJ2-1	TRBD2	TGTGCCAGCAGCCCGAGGACTAGCGGCGATGAGCAGTTCTTC	CASSPRTSGDEQFF
NA	TRBV28	TRBJ1-1	TRBD1	TGTGCCAGCAGTTTACCGCCCACATCAAGGGACAGTGAAGCTTTCTTT	CASSLPPTSRDSEAFF
NA	TRBV6-4	TRBJ1-1	NA	TGTGCCAGCAGTGAGCGCGGGGACACTGAAGCTTTCTTT	CASSERGDTEAFF
NA	TRBV7-2	TRBJ2-5	TRBD1	TGTGCCAGCAGCTCCAGGGGGCTCTGGGAGACCCAGTACTTC	CASSSRGLWETQYF